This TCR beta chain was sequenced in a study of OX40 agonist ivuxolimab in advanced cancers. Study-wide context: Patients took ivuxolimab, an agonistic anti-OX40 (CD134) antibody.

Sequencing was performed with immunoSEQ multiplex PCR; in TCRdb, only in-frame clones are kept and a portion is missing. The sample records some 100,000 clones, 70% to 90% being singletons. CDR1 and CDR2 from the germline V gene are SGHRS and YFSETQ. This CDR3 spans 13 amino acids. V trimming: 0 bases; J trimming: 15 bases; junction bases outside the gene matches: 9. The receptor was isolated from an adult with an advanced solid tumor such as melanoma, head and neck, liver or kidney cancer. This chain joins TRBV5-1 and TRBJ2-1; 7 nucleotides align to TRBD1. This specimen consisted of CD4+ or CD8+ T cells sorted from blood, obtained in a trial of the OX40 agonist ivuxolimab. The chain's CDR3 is CASSLAGDRESFF. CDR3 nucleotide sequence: TGCGCCAGCAGCTTGGCCGGCGACAGGGAGTCGTTCTTC.